This T cell receptor beta chain was observed in a study of T cell changes during pregnancy in multiple sclerosis. Only in-frame clones appear in the TCRdb table, and some are missing; sequencing was by immunoSEQ multiplex PCR. The sample holds tens of thousands of clones; over 80% are singletons and the top ten take 2.5% to 3.5%. This CDR3 is 15 amino acids long. V lost 9 bases and J lost 11, with 27 bases in between. Specimen: peripheral blood, collected in the second trimester of pregnancy. This TCR was recovered from a female donor in good health, enrolled as a control in a pregnancy study. The chain is built from TRBV5-3 and TRBJ1-5; a weak D match, TRBD1 (5 bases). TRBV5-3 is assigned to the ORF class and has an uncertain function. The CDR3 spells CAKDRQLRGTPAQHF. The CDR3 coding sequence is TGTGCCAAAGACCGACAGCTCCGTGGCACCCCGGCCCAGCATTTT.